This T cell receptor (beta chain) was recorded in a study of human T cells and chemical hapten exposure. Study-wide background: Mostly female patients had alopecia areata, totalis or universalis.

The CDR3 is 16 residues long. Between the trimmed V and J ends, which lost 2 bases and 0 bases, there was a span of 12 bases. Germline lookup yields CDR1 SGHTA and CDR2 FQGNSA. Individual cDNA molecules received unique molecular identifiers in the library. TCRdb reprocessed the RACE reads with MiXCR, giving one entry per CDR3 protein. The repertoire holds 250,000 to 300,000 distinct CDR3 sequences, with just under 8% as singletons. Sample time point: pre-sensitization, week 0. Described treatment: therapeutic diphenylcyclopropenone sensitization with weekly scalp DPC. Non-pregnant alopecia patients aged 18 to 70, suitable for DPC therapy. This clonotype was seen only a few times. Its cognate antigen is unknown. Study-wide results and limits: There was alopecia in the donors, so their immune response may differ from that of healthy people.

The receptor was derived from a man aged 18 to 29 with alopecia areata. Some clones in this sample may be carry-over from other donors' samples. V gene TRBV7-2 combines with J gene TRBJ2-3; D call uncertain. The input for sequencing was whole blood, taken in connection with sensitization to the hapten diphenylcyclopropenone (DPC). The CDR3 reads CASSLRRQGSTDTQYF. CDR3 DNA: TGTGCCAGCAGCTTAAGAAGACAAGGTAGCACAGATACGCAGTATTTT.